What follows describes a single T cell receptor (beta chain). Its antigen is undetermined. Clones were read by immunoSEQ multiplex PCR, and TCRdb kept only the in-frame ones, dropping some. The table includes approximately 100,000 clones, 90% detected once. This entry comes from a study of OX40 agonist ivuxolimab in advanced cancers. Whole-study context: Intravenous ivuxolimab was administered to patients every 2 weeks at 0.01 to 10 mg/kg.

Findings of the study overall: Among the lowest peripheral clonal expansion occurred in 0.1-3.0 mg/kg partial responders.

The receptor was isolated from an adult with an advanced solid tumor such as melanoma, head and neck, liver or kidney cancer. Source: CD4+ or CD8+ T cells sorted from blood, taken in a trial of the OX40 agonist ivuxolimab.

The CDR3 DNA follows: TGTGCCAGCAGGGACGGCGGGACAGGGGGTGGCTACACCTTC. Its protein is CASRDGGTGGGYTF. J is TRBJ1-2 and V is TRBV2, with TRBD1 matching over 11 bases. Losses at the gene ends were 6 bases for V and 7 bases for J; bases not matched to a gene: 7. The V gene's germline CDR1 is SNHLY and CDR2 FYNNEI. This CDR3 contains 14 residues. Based on the CDR3 plus reference TRBV2 and TRBJ1-2, the full variable domain is EPEVTQTPSHQVTQMGQEVILRCVPISNHLYFYWYRQILGQKVEFLVSFYNNEISEKSEIFDDQFSVERPDGSNFTLKIRSTKLEDSAMYFCASRDGGTGGGYTFGSGTRLTVV.